The 14 T cell receptor beta chains below were found in one sample sequenced in a study of T cell responses to AZD1222 COVID-19 vaccine. Profiled with immunoSEQ multiplex PCR; TCRdb holds only in-frame clones, not every one. Among 90,000 to 130,000 clones listed, around 82% were seen once. This sample comprised peripheral blood, obtained on day 0 of AZD1222 vaccination. The receptors originated from an adult in good health.

The rearrangement links TRBV6-1 to TRBJ1-2, with D possibly being TRBD1 (5 bases). This CDR3 has 13 amino acids. Trimming pared 2 bases from V and 8 bases from J, leaving 12 bases between. Germline V lookup: CDR1 MNHNS, CDR2 SASEGT. This chain's CDR3 is CASSEQQAGGYTF. The CDR3 nucleotides are TGTGCCAGCAGTGAACAACAGGCGGGGGGCTACACCTTC.

In this sample, this clone turned up a few times. The rearrangement links TRBV6-2 or TRBV6-3 to TRBJ1-5; the D is unclear. Germline CDR1 reads MNHEY; CDR2 reads SVGEGT. Deletions cut 2 bases from V and 5 bases from J, with 7 bases between. The CDR3 covers 13 residues. The CDR3 region is CASSYEEHQPQHF. The DNA for the CDR3 is TGTGCCAGCAGTTACGAGGAGCATCAGCCCCAGCATTTT.

This clone was counted at least ten times. The chain recombines TRBV30 with TRBJ1-6, with TRBD1 matching 7 bases. CDR1 and CDR2 from the germline V gene are GTSNPN and SVGIG (reference sequence). This CDR3 contains 14 residues. The trim removed 8 bases at V and 6 bases at J, leaving 10 bases unmatched. The CDR3 sequence: CARNRDSLNSPLHF. In nucleotides, the CDR3 is TGTGCCCGAAACCGGGACAGTCTTAATTCACCCCTCCACTTT.

The table lists this clone with a count of one. The gene calls are TRBV12-3 or TRBV12-4 and TRBJ2-4; D gene unclear. There are 11 residues in the CDR3. V lost 4 bases, J lost 6 bases, and 4 bases lay in between. CDR3 amino acids: CASSWGNIQYF. The CDR3 nucleotides are TGTGCCAGCAGTTGGGGAAACATTCAGTACTTC.

This clone came up a few times. The V and J genes are TRBV6-1 and TRBJ2-4; D possibly matches TRBD1 or TRBD2 (5 bases each). This CDR3 comprises 14 residues. Trimming shortened V by 2 bases and J by 8 bases, and 13 bases separated the two germline ends. CDR1 is MNHNS, CDR2 SASEGT, per germline. The CDR3 protein is CASSENPGPDIQYF. DNA for the CDR3: TGTGCCAGCAGTGAAAACCCGGGACCGGACATTCAGTACTTC.

The chain links TRBV11-2 to TRBJ1-6, with D unresolved. CDR1 and CDR2 (germline): SGHAT, FQNNGV. This CDR3 comprises 14 residues. With 4 bases removed from V and 4 bases from J, the gap between germline ends came to 8 bases. The CDR3 loop reads CASSWSDYNSPLHF. CDR3 nucleotides: TGTGCCAGCAGCTGGTCGGATTATAATTCACCCCTCCACTTT.

The chain couples TRBV7-2 to TRBJ2-1; no reliable D call. The length of the CDR3 is 16 residues. Trimming took 5 bases from V and 0 from J, leaving 14 bases between them. CDR1 and CDR2 (germline): SGHTA, FQGNSA. In DNA, the CDR3 is TGTGCCAGCAGCGTAGTGGGCAGTAACTCCTACAATGAGCAGTTCTTC. It encodes CASSVVGSNSYNEQFF.

V and J are TRBV5-1 and TRBJ1-1; TRBD1 might be the D (6 bases). V was pared by 0 bases and J by 7 bases, with 10 bases between. Germline V gene data show CDR1 as SGHRS and CDR2 as YFSETQ. The CDR3 is made up of 13 amino acids. The CDR3 loop is CASSLASGDEAFF. Written as DNA, the CDR3 is TGCGCCAGCAGCTTGGCATCAGGGGATGAAGCTTTCTTT. The entire variable domain, with the rest obtained from reference TRBV5-1 and TRBJ1-1, is as follows: KAGVTQTPRYLIKTRGQQVTLSCSPISGHRSVSWYQQTPGQGLQFLFEYFSETQRNKGNFPGRFSGRQFSNSRSEMNVSTLELGDSALYLCASSLASGDEAFFGQGTRLTVV.

The J gene is TRBJ1-2, the V gene TRBV15; D gene unclear. Trimming removed 0 bases at V and 0 bases at J, with 5 bases between. The CDR3 spans 14 residues. Germline lookup yields CDR1 LNHNV and CDR2 YYDKDF (reference sequence). In nucleotides, the CDR3 is TGTGCCACCAGCAGAGACAGGCCTAACTATGGCTACACCTTC. This sequence encodes CATSRDRPNYGYTF.

The chain uses TRBV6-1 and TRBJ2-7, with D perhaps TRBD1 (6 bases). The CDR3 has 12 amino acids. V was clipped by 3 bases and J by 3 bases, with 6 bases between them. Germline CDR1 reads MNHNS; CDR2 reads SASEGT. CDR3 loop: CASSDRGYEQYF. The CDR3 DNA sequence: TGTGCCAGCAGTGACAGGGGCTACGAGCAGTACTTC.

For the CDR3, the DNA is TGTGCCAGCAGGAAACAGGGGGATACTGGAAACACCATATATTTT. It encodes CASRKQGDTGNTIYF. V is TRBV5-6 and J is TRBJ1-3; the match to TRBD1 covers 8 bases. From germline, CDR1 is SGHDT and CDR2 YYEEEE. Germline trimming cut 5 bases from V and 2 bases from J; bases unmatched to any gene: 6. CDR3 size: 15 residues.

The chain recombines TRBV3-1 (or the pseudogene TRBV3-2) with TRBJ1-5, with 8 bases that match TRBD1. CDR3 length: 17 amino acids. The J segment lost 5 bases and the V segment lost 0 bases, leaving 9 bases of the junction unmatched. Per germline, CDR1 LGHDT and CDR2 YNNKEL (reference sequence). CDR3 DNA sequence: TGTGCCAGCAGCCAAGATGGGCTGACAGGGGTGCATCAGCCCCAGCATTTT. Translating gives CASSQDGLTGVHQPQHF.

This chain connects TRBV10-3 to TRBJ2-3; TRBD2 is a possible D gene (5 bases). The CDR3 sequence is 15 residues long. Trimming cost V 6 bases and J 3 bases, with 16 bases left between them. Germline V gene sequence: CDR1 ENHRY, CDR2 SYGVKD. In nucleotides, the CDR3 is TGTGCCATCAGGGGAGAAAGAGTAGTTACAGATACGCAGTATTTT. Its translation is CAIRGERVVTDTQYF.

This chain links TRBV5-4 with TRBJ2-1; 8 nucleotides align to TRBD1. V lost 4 bases and J lost 6; bases outside the gene matches: 9. Germline V gives CDR1 SGHNT, CDR2 YYREEE (reference sequence). This CDR3 spans 15 amino acids. The CDR3 protein is CASSTRTGSGNEQFF. Here the CDR3 DNA reads TGTGCCAGCAGCACTAGGACAGGGTCCGGCAATGAGCAGTTCTTC.